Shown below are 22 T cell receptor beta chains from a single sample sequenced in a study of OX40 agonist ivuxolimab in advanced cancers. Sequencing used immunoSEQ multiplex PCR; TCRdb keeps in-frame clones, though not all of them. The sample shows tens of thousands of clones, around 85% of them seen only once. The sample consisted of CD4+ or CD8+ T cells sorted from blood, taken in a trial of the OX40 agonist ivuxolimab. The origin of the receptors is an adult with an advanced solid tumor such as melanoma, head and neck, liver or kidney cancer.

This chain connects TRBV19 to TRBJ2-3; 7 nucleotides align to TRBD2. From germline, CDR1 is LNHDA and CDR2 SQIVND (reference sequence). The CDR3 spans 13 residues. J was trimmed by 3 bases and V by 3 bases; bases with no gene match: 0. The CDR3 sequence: CASSIGGTDTQYF. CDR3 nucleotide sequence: TGTGCCAGTAGTATCGGGGGGACAGATACGCAGTATTTT.

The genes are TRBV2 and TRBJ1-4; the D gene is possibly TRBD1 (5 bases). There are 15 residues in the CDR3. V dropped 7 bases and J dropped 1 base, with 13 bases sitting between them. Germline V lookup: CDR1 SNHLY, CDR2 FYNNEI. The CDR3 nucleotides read TGTGCCAGCACCCCCGCGAGGGGAACTAATGAAAAACTGTTTTTT. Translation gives CASTPARGTNEKLFF.

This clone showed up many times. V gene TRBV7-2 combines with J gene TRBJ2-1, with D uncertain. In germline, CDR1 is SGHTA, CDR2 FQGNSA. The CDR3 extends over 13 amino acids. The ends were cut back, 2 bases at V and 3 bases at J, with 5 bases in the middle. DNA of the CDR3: TGTGCCAGCAGCTTATGGGTCTACAATGAGCAGTTCTTC. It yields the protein CASSLWVYNEQFF. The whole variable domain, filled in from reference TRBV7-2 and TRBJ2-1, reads GAGVSQSPSNKVTEKGKDVELRCDPISGHTALYWYRQSLGQGLEFLIYFQGNSAPDKSGLPSDRFSAERTGGSVSTLTIQRTQQEDSAVYLCASSLWVYNEQFFGPGTRLTVL.

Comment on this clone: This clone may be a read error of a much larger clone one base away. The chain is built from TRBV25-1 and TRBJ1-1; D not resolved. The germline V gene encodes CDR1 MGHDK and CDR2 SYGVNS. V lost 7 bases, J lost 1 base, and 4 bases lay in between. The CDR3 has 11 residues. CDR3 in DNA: TGTGCCAGCACGGAGAACACTGAAGCTTTCTTT. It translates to CASTENTEAFF.

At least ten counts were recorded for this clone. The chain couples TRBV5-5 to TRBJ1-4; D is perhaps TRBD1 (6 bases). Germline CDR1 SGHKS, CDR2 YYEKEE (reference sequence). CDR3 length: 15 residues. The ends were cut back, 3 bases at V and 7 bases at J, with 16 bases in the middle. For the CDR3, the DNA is TGTGCCAGCAGCTCCCTACAGGGAGTAGCTGAAAAACTGTTTTTT. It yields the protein CASSSLQGVAEKLFF.

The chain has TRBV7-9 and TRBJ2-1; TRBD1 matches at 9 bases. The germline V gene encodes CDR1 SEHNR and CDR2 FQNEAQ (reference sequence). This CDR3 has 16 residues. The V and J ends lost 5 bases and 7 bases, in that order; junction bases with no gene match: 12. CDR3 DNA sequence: TGTGCCAGCAGCCTAGAAACCGGGACAGGGATGAATGAGCAGTTCTTC. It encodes CASSLETGTGMNEQFF. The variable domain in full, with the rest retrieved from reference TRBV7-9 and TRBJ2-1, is DTGVSQNPRHKITKRGQNVTFRCDPISEHNRLYWYRQTLGQGPEFLTYFQNEAQLEKSRLLSDRFSAERPKGSFSTLEIQRTEQGDSAMYLCASSLETGTGMNEQFFGPGTRLTVL.

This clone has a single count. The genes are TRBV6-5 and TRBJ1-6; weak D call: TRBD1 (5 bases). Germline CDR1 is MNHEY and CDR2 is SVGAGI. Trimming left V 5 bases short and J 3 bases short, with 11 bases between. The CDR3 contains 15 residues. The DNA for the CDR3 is TGTGCCAGCAGTCACGACAGCAACTATAATTCACCCCTCCACTTT. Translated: CASSHDSNYNSPLHF.

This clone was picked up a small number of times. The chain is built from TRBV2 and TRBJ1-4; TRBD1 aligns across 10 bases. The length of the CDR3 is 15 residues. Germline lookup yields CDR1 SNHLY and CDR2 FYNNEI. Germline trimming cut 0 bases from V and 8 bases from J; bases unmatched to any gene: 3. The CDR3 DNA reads TGTGCCAGCAGTGAAGCGGGACAGGGGTACGAAAAACTGTTTTTT. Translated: CASSEAGQGYEKLFF.

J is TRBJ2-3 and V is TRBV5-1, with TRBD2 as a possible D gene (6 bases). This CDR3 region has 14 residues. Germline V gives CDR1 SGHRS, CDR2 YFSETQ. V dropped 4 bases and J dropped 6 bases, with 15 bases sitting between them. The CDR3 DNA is TGCGCCAGCAGCACGGCGGGGCTCAAGGATACGCAGTATTTT. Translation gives CASSTAGLKDTQYF.

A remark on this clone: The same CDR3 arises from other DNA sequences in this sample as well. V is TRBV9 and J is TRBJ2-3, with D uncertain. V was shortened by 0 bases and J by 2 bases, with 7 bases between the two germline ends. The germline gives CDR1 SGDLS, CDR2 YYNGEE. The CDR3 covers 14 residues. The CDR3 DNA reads TGTGCCAGCAGCGTAGGCCAAGACACAGATACGCAGTATTTT. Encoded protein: CASSVGQDTDTQYF.

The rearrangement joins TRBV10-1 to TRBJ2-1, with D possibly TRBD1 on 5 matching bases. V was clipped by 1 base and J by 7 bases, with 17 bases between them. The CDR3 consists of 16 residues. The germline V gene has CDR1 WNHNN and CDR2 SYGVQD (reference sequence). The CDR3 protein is CASSEFGQGKGNEQFF. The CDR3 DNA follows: TGCGCCAGCAGTGAGTTTGGCCAGGGAAAGGGAAATGAGCAGTTCTTC.

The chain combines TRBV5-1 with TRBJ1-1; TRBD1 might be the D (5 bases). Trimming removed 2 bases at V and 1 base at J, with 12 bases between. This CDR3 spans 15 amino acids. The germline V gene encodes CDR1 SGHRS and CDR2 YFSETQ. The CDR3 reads CASSLGFGQNTEAFF. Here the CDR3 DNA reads TGCGCCAGCAGCTTAGGGTTTGGACAGAACACTGAAGCTTTCTTT.

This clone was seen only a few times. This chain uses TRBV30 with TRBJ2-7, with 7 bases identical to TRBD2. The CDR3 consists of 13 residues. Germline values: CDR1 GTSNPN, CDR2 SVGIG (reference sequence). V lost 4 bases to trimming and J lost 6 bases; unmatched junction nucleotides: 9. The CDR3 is CAWNRNQRGEQYF. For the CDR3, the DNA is TGTGCCTGGAACCGGAATCAGCGGGGCGAGCAGTACTTC.

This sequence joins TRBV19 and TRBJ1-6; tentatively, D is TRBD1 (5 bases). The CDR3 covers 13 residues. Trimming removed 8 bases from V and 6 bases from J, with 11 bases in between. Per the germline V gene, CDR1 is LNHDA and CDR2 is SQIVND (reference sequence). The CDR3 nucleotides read TGTGCCAGTTCTGAGGGACGTAATTCACCCCTCCACTTT. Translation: CASSEGRNSPLHF.

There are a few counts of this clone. DNA for the CDR3: TGTGCCTGGAGTGAAGCCCAAGAGACCCAGTACTTC. Its translation is CAWSEAQETQYF. The chain carries TRBV30 and TRBJ2-5; no reliable D call. Germline V CDR1 and CDR2: GTSNPN, SVGIG (reference sequence). The V end was cut by 1 base, the J end by 1 base, with 4 bases between. This CDR3 contains 12 residues.

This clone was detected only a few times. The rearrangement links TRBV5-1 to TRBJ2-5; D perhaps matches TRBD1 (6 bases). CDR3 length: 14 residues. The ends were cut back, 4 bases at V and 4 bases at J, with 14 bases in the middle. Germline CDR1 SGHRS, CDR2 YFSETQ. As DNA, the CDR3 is TGCGCCAGCAGCGTCACAGGGAGACGAGAGACCCAGTACTTC. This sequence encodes CASSVTGRRETQYF.

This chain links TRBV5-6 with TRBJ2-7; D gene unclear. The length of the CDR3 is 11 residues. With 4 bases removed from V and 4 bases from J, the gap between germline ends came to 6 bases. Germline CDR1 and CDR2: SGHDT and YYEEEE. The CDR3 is CASSVTYEQYF. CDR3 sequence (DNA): TGTGCCAGCAGCGTTACTTACGAGCAGTACTTC.

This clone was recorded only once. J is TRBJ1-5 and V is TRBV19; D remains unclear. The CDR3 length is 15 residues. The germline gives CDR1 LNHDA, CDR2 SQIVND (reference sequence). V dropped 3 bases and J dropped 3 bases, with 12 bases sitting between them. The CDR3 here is CASSIGGLINQPQHF. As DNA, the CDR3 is TGTGCCAGTAGTATCGGTGGGCTTATCAATCAGCCCCAGCATTTT.

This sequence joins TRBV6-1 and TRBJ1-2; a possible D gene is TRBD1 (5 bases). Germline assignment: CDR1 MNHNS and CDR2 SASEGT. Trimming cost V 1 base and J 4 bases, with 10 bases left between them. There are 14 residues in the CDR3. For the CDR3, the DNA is TGTGCCAGCAGTGAAGAGGGGTCAGTCTATGGCTACACCTTC. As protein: CASSEEGSVYGYTF.

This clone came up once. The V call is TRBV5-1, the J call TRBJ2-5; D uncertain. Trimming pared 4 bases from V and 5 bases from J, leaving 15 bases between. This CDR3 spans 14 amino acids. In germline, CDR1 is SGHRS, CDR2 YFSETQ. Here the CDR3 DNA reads TGCGCCAGCAGCAAAAACGGCCCCGAGGAGACCCAGTACTTC. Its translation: CASSKNGPEETQYF.

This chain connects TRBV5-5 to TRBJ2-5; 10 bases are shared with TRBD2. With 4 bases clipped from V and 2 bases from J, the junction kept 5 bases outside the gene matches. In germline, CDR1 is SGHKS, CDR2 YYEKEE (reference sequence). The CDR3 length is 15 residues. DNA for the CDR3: TGTGCCAGCAGCACCCTACTAGCGGGGCAAGAGACCCAGTACTTC. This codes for CASSTLLAGQETQYF.

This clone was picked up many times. CDR3: CAWRGQGMGPLHF. CDR3 bases: TGTGCCTGGAGGGGACAGGGGATGGGGCCCCTCCACTTT. V and J are TRBV30 and TRBJ1-6, with 10 bases lining up with TRBD1. Per germline, CDR1 GTSNPN and CDR2 SVGIG (reference sequence). The CDR3 has 13 residues. V dropped 3 bases and J dropped 13; count of bases not matched to a gene: 6. Looking up the rest from reference TRBV30 and TRBJ1-6 gives the full variable domain: SQTIHQWPATLVQPVGSPLSLECTVEGTSNPNLYWYRQAAGRGLQLLFYSVGIGQISSEVPQNLSASRPQDRQFILSSKKLLLSDSGFYLCAWRGQGMGPLHFGNGTRLTVT.